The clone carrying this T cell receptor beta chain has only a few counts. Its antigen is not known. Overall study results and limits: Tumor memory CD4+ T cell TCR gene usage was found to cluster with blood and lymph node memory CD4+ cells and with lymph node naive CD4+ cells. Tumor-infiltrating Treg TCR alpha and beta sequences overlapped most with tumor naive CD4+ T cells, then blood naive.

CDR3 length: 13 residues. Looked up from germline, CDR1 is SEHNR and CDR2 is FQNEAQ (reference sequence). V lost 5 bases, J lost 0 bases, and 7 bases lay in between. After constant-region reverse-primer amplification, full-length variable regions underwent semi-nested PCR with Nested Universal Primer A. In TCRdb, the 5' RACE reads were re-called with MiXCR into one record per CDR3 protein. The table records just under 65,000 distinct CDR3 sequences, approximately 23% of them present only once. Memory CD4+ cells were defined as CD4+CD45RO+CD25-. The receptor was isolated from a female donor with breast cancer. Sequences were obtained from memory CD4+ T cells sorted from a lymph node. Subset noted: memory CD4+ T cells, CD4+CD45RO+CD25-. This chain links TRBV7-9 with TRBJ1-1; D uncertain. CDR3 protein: CASSHSLNTEAFF. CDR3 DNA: TGTGCCAGCAGCCATTCCTTGAACACTGAAGCTTTCTTT. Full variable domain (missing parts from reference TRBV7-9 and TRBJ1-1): DTGVSQNPRHKITKRGQNVTFRCDPISEHNRLYWYRQTLGQGPEFLTYFQNEAQLEKSRLLSDRFSAERPKGSFSTLEIQRTEQGDSAMYLCASSHSLNTEAFFGQGTRLTVV.